This TCR beta chain was captured by sequencing in a study of chemoradiotherapy in HPV16-positive cancers (dated by TCRdb to between 2022 and 2023). Some background on the complete study: Functional T-cell assays on cells from a couple of HPV16-positive patients defined candidate HPV-specific T-cell clones and common TCR motifs. The candidate HPV-specific TCRs and motifs were then tracked in TCR repertoires from some 86 patients with HPV-related cancers. The study asked whether T-cell immunity against the HPV oncoproteins E6 and E7 changes during chemoradiotherapy and whether it affects survival.

Because repertoires were sampled repeatedly during chemoradiotherapy, clonal expansion in the tumor microenvironment could be followed. As to this clone: The target of this receptor is not known. The input lacks base qualities; no much larger clone sits a single base away.

The CDR3 holds 12 amino acids from the cysteine to the phenylalanine. Solely the CDR3 DNA is kept, with 36 bases framed from the first base. Per the germline V gene, MDHEN is the CDR1 and SYDVKM is the CDR2. V was cut back by 3 bases and J by 5 bases, leaving a gap of 7 bases between them. Study-wide findings and limitations: Expansion of candidate HPV-specific clones and E7-related TCR motifs was observed in the tumor microenvironment during treatment, whereas no such expansion was observed for non-HPV-specific T cells. The functional definition of HPV-specific T cells came from only a couple of HPV16-positive patients, and the survival association was reported for HPV16-positive patients. In HPV16-positive patients, expansion of HPV-responsive T cells during chemoradiotherapy was found to be associated with improved recurrence-free survival.

Libraries were prepared through the immunoSEQ multiplex PCR assay. This is the immuneACCESS table as TCRdb keeps it, with only in-frame sequences that have V and J called. A part of the clones is gone; compared with another copy, unresolved V genes explain less than half, and the rest is unexplained. This sample gives 5,400 or so clones in total; 65% to 85% of them show up just once. The ten biggest clones cover 11% to 15% of the sample. Sequenced here: tumor tissue, sampled from a patient who underwent chemoradiotherapy. The chain is made from TRBV28 and TRBJ1-2; a confident D gene designation cannot be given. The clonotype was recovered from a human donor with HPV-associated anogenital cancer. The CDR3 loop reads CASSFTEYGYTF. The DNA is TGTGCCAGCAGTTTCACGGAGTATGGCTACACCTTC.